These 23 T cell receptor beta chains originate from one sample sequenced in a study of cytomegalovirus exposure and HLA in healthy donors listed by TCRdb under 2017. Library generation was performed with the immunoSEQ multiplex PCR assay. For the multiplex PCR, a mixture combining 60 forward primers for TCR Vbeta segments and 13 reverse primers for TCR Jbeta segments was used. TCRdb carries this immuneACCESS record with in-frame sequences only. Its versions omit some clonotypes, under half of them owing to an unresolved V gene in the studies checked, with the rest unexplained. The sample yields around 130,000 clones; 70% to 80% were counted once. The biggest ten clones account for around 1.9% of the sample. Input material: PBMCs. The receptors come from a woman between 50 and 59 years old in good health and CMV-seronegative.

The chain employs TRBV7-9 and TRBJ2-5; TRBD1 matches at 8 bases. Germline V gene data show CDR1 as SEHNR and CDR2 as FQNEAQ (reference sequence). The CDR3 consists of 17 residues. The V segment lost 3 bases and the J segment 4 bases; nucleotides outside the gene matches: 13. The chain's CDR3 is CASSFNRDRSPAETQYF. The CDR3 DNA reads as TGTGCCAGCAGCTTCAACCGGGACAGGTCTCCCGCAGAGACCCAGTACTTC.

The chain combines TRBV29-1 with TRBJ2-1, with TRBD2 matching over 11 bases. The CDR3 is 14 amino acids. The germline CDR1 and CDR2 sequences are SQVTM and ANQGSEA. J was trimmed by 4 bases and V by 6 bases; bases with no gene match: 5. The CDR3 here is CSVTGTSGYNEQFF. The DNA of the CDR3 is TGCAGCGTCACTGGGACTAGCGGTTACAATGAGCAGTTCTTC.

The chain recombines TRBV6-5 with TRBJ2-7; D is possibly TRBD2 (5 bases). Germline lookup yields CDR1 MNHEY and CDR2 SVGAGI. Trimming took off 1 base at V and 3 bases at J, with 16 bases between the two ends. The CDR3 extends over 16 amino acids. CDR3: CASSYFGPTAGYEQYF. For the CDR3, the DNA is TGTGCCAGCAGTTACTTCGGCCCAACCGCGGGCTACGAGCAGTACTTC.

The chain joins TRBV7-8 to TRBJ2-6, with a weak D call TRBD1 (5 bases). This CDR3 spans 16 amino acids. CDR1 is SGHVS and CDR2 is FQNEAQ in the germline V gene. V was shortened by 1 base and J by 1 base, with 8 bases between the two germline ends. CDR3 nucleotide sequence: TGTGCCAGCAGCTTAGAGAAGGGGTCTGGGGCCAACGTCCTGACTTTC. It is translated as CASSLEKGSGANVLTF.

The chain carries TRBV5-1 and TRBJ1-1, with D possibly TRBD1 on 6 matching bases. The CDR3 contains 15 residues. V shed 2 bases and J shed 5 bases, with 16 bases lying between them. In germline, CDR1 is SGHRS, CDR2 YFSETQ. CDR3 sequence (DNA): TGCGCCAGCAGCTTTGCTCACAGGGTATTTACTGAAGCTTTCTTT. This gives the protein CASSFAHRVFTEAFF.

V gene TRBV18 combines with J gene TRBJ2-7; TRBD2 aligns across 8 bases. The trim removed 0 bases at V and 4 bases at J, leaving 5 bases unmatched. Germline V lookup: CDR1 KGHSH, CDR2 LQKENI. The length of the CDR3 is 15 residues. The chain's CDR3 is CASSPPGLVQYEQYF. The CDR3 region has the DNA TGTGCCAGCTCACCACCGGGACTAGTCCAATACGAGCAGTACTTC.

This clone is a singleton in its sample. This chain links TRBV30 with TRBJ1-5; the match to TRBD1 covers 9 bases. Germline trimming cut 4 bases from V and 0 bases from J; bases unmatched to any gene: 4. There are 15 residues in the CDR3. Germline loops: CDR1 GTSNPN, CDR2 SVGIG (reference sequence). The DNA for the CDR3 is TGTGCCTGGACTGGACAGGGGTATAGCAATCAGCCCCAGCATTTT. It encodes CAWTGQGYSNQPQHF.

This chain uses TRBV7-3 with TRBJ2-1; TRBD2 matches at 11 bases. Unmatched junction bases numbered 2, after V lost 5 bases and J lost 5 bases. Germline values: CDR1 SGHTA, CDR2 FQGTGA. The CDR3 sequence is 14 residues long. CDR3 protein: CASSLAGGDNEQFF. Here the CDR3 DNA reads TGTGCCAGCAGCCTAGCGGGGGGAGACAATGAGCAGTTCTTC.

This chain's CDR3 is CASSLDMVRTEAFF. As DNA, the CDR3 is TGTGCCAGCAGTCTGGACATGGTGAGGACTGAAGCTTTCTTT. The J gene is TRBJ1-1, the V gene TRBV27, with a possible D match to TRBD1 (5 bases). Deletions cut 5 bases from V and 5 bases from J, with 15 bases between. The CDR3 runs 14 residues. Germline V gene sequence: CDR1 MNHEY, CDR2 SMNVEV (reference sequence).

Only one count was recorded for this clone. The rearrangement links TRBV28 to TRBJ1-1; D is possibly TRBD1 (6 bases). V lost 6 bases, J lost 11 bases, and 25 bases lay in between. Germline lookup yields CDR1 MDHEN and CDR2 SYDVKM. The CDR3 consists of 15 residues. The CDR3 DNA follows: TGTGCCAGCAGCCCTCCGGGTCGAGGGGGGGGAGGGGCTTTCTTT. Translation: CASSPPGRGGGGAFF.

CDR3 in DNA: TGCAGCGTGGAGACTAGCGGGAGGGCCTACAATGAGCAGTTCTTC. As protein: CSVETSGRAYNEQFF. The chain carries TRBV29-1 and TRBJ2-1; 14 positions match TRBD2. Germline V gene lookup returns CDR1 SQVTM and CDR2 ANQGSEA. CDR3 length: 15 residues. V was clipped by 6 bases and J by 2 bases; unmatched bases: 3.

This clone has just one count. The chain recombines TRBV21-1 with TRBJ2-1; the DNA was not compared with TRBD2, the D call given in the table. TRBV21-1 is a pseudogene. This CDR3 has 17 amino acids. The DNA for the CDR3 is TGTGCCAGCAGCCCTCGCTCGAGCGGGCATACCTACAATGAGCAGTTCTTC. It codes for CASSPRSSGHTYNEQFF.

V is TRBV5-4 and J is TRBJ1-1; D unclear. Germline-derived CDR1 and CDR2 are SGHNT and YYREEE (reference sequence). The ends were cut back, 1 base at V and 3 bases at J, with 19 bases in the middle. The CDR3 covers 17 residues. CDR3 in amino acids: CASSLPRGTYGDTEAFF. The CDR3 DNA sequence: TGTGCCAGCAGCTTGCCTAGAGGCACCTACGGAGACACTGAAGCTTTCTTT. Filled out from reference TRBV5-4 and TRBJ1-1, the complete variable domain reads ETGVTQSPTHLIKTRGQQVTLRCSSQSGHNTVSWYQQALGQGPQFIFQYYREEENGRGNFPPRFSGLQFPNYSSELNVNALELDDSALYLCASSLPRGTYGDTEAFFGQGTRLTVV.

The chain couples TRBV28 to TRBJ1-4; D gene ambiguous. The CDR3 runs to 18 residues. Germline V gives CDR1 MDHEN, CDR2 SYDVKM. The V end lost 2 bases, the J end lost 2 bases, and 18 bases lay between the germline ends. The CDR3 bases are TGTGCCAGCAGTTTAAGCTGGTCCCCGAGGCTGACTAATGAAAAACTGTTTTTT. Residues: CASSLSWSPRLTNEKLFF.

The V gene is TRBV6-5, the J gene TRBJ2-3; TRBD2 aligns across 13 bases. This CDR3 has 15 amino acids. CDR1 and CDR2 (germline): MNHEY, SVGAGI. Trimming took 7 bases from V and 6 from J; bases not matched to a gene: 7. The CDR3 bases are TGTGCCAGCACCAGACTAGCGGGAGGTGGGGATACGCAGTATTTT. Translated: CASTRLAGGGDTQYF.

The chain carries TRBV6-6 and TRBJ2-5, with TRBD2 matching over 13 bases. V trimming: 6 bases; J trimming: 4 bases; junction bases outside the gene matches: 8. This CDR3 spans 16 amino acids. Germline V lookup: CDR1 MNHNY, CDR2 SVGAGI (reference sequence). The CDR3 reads CASRPPGLAGRETQYF. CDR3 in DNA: TGTGCCAGCAGACCCCCGGGACTAGCGGGACGAGAGACCCAGTACTTC.

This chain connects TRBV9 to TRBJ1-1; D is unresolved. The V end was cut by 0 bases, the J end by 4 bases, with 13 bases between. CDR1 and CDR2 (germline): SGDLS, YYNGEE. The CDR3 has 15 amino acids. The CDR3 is CASSVGDLEGTEAFF. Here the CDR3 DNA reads TGTGCCAGCAGCGTAGGAGATTTAGAGGGCACTGAAGCTTTCTTT.

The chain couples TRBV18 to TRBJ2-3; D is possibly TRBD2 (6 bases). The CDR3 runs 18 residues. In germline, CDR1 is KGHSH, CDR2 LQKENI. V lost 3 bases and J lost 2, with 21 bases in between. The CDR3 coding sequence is TGTGCCAGCTCACCCTGGGGGGTGTCGGCGGGGTACACAGATACGCAGTATTTT. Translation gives CASSPWGVSAGYTDTQYF.

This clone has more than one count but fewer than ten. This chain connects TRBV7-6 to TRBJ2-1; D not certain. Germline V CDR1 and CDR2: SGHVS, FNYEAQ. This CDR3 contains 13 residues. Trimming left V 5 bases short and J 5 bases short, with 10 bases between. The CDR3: CASSERLDNEQFF. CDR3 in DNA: TGTGCCAGCAGCGAAAGACTCGACAATGAGCAGTTCTTC.

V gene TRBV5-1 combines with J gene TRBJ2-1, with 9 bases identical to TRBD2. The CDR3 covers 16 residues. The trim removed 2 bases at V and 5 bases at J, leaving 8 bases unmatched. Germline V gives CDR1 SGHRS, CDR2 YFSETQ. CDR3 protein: CASSLLGTSYHNEQFF. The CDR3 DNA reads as TGCGCCAGCAGCTTACTAGGGACTAGCTACCACAATGAGCAGTTCTTC.

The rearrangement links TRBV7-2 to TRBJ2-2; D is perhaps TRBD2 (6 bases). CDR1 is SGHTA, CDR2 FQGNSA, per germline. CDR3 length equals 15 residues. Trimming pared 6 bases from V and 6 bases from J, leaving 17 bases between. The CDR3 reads CASRRSQTSSGELFF. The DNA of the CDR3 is TGTGCCAGCAGACGAAGTCAAACTAGCTCCGGGGAGCTGTTTTTT.

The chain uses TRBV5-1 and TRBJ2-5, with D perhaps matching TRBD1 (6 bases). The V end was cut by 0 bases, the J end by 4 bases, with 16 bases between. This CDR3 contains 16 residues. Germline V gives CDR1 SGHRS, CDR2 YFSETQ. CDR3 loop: CASSLAGLGRGETQYF. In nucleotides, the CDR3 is TGCGCCAGCAGCTTGGCAGGCCTAGGCAGGGGAGAGACCCAGTACTTC.

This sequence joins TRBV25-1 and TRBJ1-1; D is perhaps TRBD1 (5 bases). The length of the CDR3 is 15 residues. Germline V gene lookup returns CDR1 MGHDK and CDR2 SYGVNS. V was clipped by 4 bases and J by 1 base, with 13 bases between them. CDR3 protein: CASSAGTLSNTEAFF. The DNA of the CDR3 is TGTGCCAGCAGTGCAGGGACTCTCTCGAACACTGAAGCTTTCTTT.